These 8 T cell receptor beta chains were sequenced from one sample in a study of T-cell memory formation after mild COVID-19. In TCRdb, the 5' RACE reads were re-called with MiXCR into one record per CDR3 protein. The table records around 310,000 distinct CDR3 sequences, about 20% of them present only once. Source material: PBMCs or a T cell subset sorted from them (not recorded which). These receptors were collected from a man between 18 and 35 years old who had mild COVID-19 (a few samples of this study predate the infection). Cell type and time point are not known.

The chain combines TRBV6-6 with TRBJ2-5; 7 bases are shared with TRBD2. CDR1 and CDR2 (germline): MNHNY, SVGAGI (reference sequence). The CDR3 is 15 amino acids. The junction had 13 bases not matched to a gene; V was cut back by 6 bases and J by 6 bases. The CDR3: CASRLKGLLYQTQYF. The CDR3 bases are TGTGCCAGCAGACTAAAGGGACTACTGTATCAGACCCAGTACTTC.

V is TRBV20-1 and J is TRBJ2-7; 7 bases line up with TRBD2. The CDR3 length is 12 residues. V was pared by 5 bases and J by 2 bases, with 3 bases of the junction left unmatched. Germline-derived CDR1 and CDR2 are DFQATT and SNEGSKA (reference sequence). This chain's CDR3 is CSARDYTYEQYF. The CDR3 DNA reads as TGCAGTGCTCGGGACTACACCTACGAGCAGTACTTC.

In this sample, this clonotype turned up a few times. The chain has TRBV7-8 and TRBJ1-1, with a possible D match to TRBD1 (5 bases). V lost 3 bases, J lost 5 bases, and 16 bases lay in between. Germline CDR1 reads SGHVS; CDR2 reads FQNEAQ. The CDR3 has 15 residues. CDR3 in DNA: TGTGCCAGCAGCTTTCGTCCTCTCGGGGGTACTGAAGCTTTCTTT. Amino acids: CASSFRPLGGTEAFF.

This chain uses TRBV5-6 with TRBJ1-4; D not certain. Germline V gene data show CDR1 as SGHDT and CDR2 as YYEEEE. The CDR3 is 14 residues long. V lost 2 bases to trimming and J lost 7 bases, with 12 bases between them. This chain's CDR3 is CASSLGRLTEKLFF. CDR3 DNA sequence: TGTGCCAGCAGCTTAGGGAGATTGACTGAAAAACTGTTTTTT. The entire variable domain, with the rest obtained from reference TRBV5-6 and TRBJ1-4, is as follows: DAGVTQSPTHLIKTRGQQVTLRCSPKSGHDTVSWYQQALGQGPQFIFQYYEEEERQRGNFPDRFSGHQFPNYSSELNVNALLLGDSALYLCASSLGRLTEKLFFGSGTQLSVL.

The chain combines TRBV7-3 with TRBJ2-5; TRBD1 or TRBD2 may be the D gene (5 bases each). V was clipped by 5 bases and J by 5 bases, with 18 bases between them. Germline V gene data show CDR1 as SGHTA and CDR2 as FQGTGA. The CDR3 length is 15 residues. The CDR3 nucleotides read TGTGCCAGCAGCCGGACGGGTGGGGCTAGCGAGACCCAGTACTTC. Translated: CASSRTGGASETQYF.

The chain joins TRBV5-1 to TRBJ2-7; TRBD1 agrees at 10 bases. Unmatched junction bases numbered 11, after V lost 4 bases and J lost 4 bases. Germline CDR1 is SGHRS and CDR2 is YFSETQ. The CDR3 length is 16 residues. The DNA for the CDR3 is TGCGCCAGCAGCGGACCGGGACAGGGGATCCCGTACGAGCAGTACTTC. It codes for CASSGPGQGIPYEQYF.

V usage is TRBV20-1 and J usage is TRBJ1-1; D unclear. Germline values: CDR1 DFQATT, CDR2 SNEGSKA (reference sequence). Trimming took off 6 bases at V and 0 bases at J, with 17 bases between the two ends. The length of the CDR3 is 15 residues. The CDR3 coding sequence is TGCAGTGCGAGACGTCCGGGGAGCATGAACACTGAAGCTTTCTTT. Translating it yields CSARRPGSMNTEAFF.

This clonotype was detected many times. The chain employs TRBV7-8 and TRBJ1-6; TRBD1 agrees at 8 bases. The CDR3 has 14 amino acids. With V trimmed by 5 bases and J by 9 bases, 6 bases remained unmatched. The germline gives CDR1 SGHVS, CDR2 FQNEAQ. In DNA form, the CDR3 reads TGTGCCAGCAGCCAACGGACAGGGAGTTCACCCCTCCACTTT. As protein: CASSQRTGSSPLHF.